Below, 27 T cell receptor beta chains from the same sample are listed, as sequenced in a study of human T cells and chemical hapten exposure. In TCRdb, the RACE reads were re-called with MiXCR into one record per CDR3 protein. The sample includes 210,000 or so distinct CDR3 sequences, about 25% seen only once; the top ten take roughly 2.4%. Time point indicated: patch test 3, about 24 weeks after DPC sensitization. Treatment given: therapeutic diphenylcyclopropenone sensitization with weekly scalp DPC. The material was whole blood, obtained in connection with sensitization to the hapten diphenylcyclopropenone (DPC). These receptors were collected from a woman between 35 and 50 years old with alopecia areata. Some clones in this sample may be carry-over from other donors' samples.

This clonotype occurred a few times. The chain uses TRBV24-1 and TRBJ1-2; D unresolved. CDR1 is KGHDR, CDR2 SFDVKD, per germline. Trimming left V 3 bases short and J 1 base short, with 8 bases between. The CDR3 contains 14 residues. In DNA, the CDR3 is TGTGCCACCAGTGATGATGGGGTTAACTATGGCTACACCTTC. As protein: CATSDDGVNYGYTF.

V usage is TRBV4-3 and J usage is TRBJ2-6; D may be TRBD1 (6 bases). The CDR3 is 15 amino acids. The V and J ends lost 4 bases and 4 bases respectively, with 11 bases between them. Per germline, CDR1 LGHNA and CDR2 YSLEER. CDR3 nucleotide sequence: TGCGCCAGCAGCCCCGGGACACCCGGGGCCAACGTCCTGACTTTC. Translated: CASSPGTPGANVLTF.

This clonotype has only a few counts. V gene TRBV11-2 combines with J gene TRBJ2-1; D is undetermined. The germline V and J ends were trimmed by 1 base and 0 bases, with 19 bases remaining between them. From germline, CDR1 is SGHAT and CDR2 FQNNGV. This CDR3 region has 19 residues. The DNA for the CDR3 is TGTGCCAGCAGCTTAGTCGCAGCAGTTGGGGTCCGCTCCTACAATGAGCAGTTCTTC. Translating it yields CASSLVAAVGVRSYNEQFF. Filled out from reference TRBV11-2 and TRBJ2-1, the complete variable domain reads EAGVAQSPRYKIIEKRQSVAFWCNPISGHATLYWYQQILGQGPKLLIQFQNNGVVDDSQLPKDRFSAERLKGVDSTLKIQPAKLEDSAVYLCASSLVAAVGVRSYNEQFFGPGTRLTVL.

The chain couples TRBV18 to TRBJ2-3; possible D gene TRBD1, 6 bases. Germline V lookup: CDR1 KGHSH, CDR2 LQKENI. The CDR3 is 16 amino acids. V lost 3 bases and J 1 base, leaving 14 bases between the germline ends. CDR3 coding DNA: TGTGCCAGCTCACCTTACCCGACAGGACGCACAGATACGCAGTATTTT. Amino acid sequence: CASSPYPTGRTDTQYF.

This chain links TRBV9 with TRBJ2-1; 8 bases agree with TRBD1. The germline CDR1 and CDR2 sequences are SGDLS and YYNGEE. This CDR3 is 15 amino acids long. Trimming removed 1 base from V and 8 bases from J; junction bases left unmatched: 8. This CDR3 is CASSVQGAQGDEQFF. DNA of the CDR3: TGTGCCAGCAGCGTACAGGGGGCCCAAGGGGATGAGCAGTTCTTC.

In its sample, this clonotype was seen a few times. J is TRBJ2-5 and V is TRBV12-3 or TRBV12-4, with D possibly TRBD1 on 5 matching bases. Trimming shortened V by 7 bases and J by 6 bases, and 18 bases separated the two germline ends. The CDR3 is 14 residues long. The DNA of the CDR3 is TGTGCCAGCACCCCTCGGGCAGGGTCCCAGACCCAGTACTTC. This translates into CASTPRAGSQTQYF.

CDR3 residues: CSAHQIPAQYF. The CDR3 DNA reads TGCAGTGCCCACCAGATCCCAGCCCAGTACTTC. This rearrangement joins TRBV20-1 to TRBJ2-5; D remains ambiguous. Trimming shortened V by 6 bases and J by 9 bases, and 14 bases separated the two germline ends. CDR3 length equals 11 residues. CDR1 DFQATT and CDR2 SNEGSKA come from the germline V gene (reference sequence).

The chain combines TRBV6-1 with TRBJ2-1, with TRBD2 matching 7 bases. Germline V gene lookup returns CDR1 MNHNS and CDR2 SASEGT. V shed 7 bases and J 8 bases; nucleotides not matched to a gene: 11. This CDR3 has 14 residues. CDR3 region: CASTPRWGGDEQFF. DNA of the CDR3: TGTGCCAGCACCCCCCGCTGGGGGGGGGATGAGCAGTTCTTC.

This chain uses TRBV6-2 or TRBV6-3 with TRBJ2-2, with 7 bases fitting TRBD1. Trimming took 6 bases from V and 6 from J; bases not matched to a gene: 4. The length of the CDR3 is 13 residues. Germline CDR1 MNHEY, CDR2 SVGEGT. CDR3 sequence reads: CASRRQGPGELFF. CDR3 coding DNA: TGTGCCAGCAGGCGACAGGGTCCCGGGGAGCTGTTTTTT.

The chain combines TRBV6-5 with TRBJ2-1; 11 bases match TRBD2. Unmatched junction bases numbered 10, after V lost 6 bases and J lost 12 bases. Germline CDR1 reads MNHEY; CDR2 reads SVGAGI. The CDR3 extends over 14 amino acids. In nucleotides, the CDR3 is TGTGCCAGCAGGCCCGGGACTAGCGGTCCTGGGCAGTTCTTC. This translates into CASRPGTSGPGQFF.

This clonotype was counted a single time. This chain links TRBV7-3 with TRBJ2-2; D unresolved. Trimming stripped 0 bases from V and 0 bases from J, with 8 bases between. The germline V gene encodes CDR1 SGHTA and CDR2 FQGTGA. This CDR3 comprises 16 residues. CDR3 in DNA: TGTGCCAGCAGCTTAACCAGGCTCGCGAACACCGGGGAGCTGTTTTTT. Residues: CASSLTRLANTGELFF.

This clonotype has a handful of counts. The chain recombines TRBV5-1 with TRBJ2-3, with D possibly called TRBD1 or TRBD2 (6 bases each). The V gene's germline CDR1 is SGHRS and CDR2 YFSETQ. This CDR3 contains 16 residues. The V gene lost 3 bases and the J gene lost 6 bases, with 20 bases spanning the gap. CDR3 sequence: CASSSSGLPGADTQYF. The CDR3 DNA sequence: TGCGCCAGCAGCTCCTCGGGACTCCCGGGGGCGGATACGCAGTATTTT.

The chain employs TRBV5-5 and TRBJ2-1, with TRBD2 as a possible D gene (6 bases). Looked up from germline, CDR1 is SGHKS and CDR2 is YYEKEE (reference sequence). The CDR3 loop spans 16 amino acids. Trimming took off 4 bases at V and 0 bases at J, with 14 bases between the two ends. The DNA of the CDR3 is TGTGCCAGCAGCCCCCTGGGGCGGGACTCCTACAATGAGCAGTTCTTC. Its protein product is CASSPLGRDSYNEQFF. The full variable domain, rest sourced from reference TRBV5-5 and TRBJ2-1, is DAGVTQSPTHLIKTRGQQVTLRCSPISGHKSVSWYQQVLGQGPQFIFQYYEKEERGRGNFPDRFSARQFPNYSSELNVNALLLGDSALYLCASSPLGRDSYNEQFFGPGTRLTVL.

The V and J genes are TRBV7-9 and TRBJ2-7; D tentatively fits TRBD1 or TRBD2 (5 bases each). The CDR3 runs 13 residues. V was trimmed by 2 bases and J by 7 bases, leaving 12 bases between them. Germline V lookup: CDR1 SEHNR, CDR2 FQNEAQ (reference sequence). The CDR3 bases are TGTGCCAGCAGCTTAAGCAGGGACCGGGAGCAGTACTTC. This sequence encodes CASSLSRDREQYF. Based on the CDR3 plus reference TRBV7-9 and TRBJ2-7, the full variable domain is DTGVSQNPRHKITKRGQNVTFRCDPISEHNRLYWYRQTLGQGPEFLTYFQNEAQLEKSRLLSDRFSAERPKGSFSTLEIQRTEQGDSAMYLCASSLSRDREQYFGPGTRLTVT.

This clonotype occurred a few times. The chain links TRBV7-2 to TRBJ1-5, with D possibly TRBD1 on 5 matching bases. The V gene's germline CDR1 is SGHTA and CDR2 FQGNSA. Trimming cost V 0 bases and J 11 bases, with 14 bases left between them. CDR3 length equals 14 residues. The CDR3 is CASSLAVGGRAQHF. CDR3 in DNA: TGTGCCAGCAGCTTAGCGGTGGGGGGTCGGGCCCAGCATTTT. Drawing the rest from reference TRBV7-2 and TRBJ1-5, the complete variable domain is GAGVSQSPSNKVTEKGKDVELRCDPISGHTALYWYRQSLGQGLEFLIYFQGNSAPDKSGLPSDRFSAERTGGSVSTLTIQRTQQEDSAVYLCASSLAVGGRAQHFGDGTRLSIL.

This clonotype was detected only a few times. This rearrangement joins TRBV7-9 to TRBJ2-1; TRBD2 is a possible D gene (5 bases). Trimming removed 1 base at V and 5 bases at J, with 12 bases between. CDR1 is SEHNR and CDR2 is FQNEAQ in the germline V gene (reference sequence). The CDR3 is 15 residues long. The CDR3 spells CASSLVVEANNEQFF. In nucleotides, the CDR3 is TGTGCCAGCAGCTTAGTAGTGGAGGCTAACAATGAGCAGTTCTTC.

This clonotype was detected only a few times. The V gene is TRBV7-2, the J gene TRBJ2-1, with 14 bases that match TRBD2. This CDR3 contains 20 residues. Germline trimming cut 2 bases from V and 2 bases from J; bases unmatched to any gene: 11. The V gene's germline CDR1 is SGHTA and CDR2 FQGNSA. In DNA, the CDR3 is TGTGCCAGCAGCTTACCGGGGACTAGCGGGAGAAAGGGGACCTACAATGAGCAGTTCTTC. The encoded protein is CASSLPGTSGRKGTYNEQFF. Together with reference TRBV7-2 and TRBJ2-1, the CDR3 gives the full variable domain: GAGVSQSPSNKVTEKGKDVELRCDPISGHTALYWYRQSLGQGLEFLIYFQGNSAPDKSGLPSDRFSAERTGGSVSTLTIQRTQQEDSAVYLCASSLPGTSGRKGTYNEQFFGPGTRLTVL.

The gene calls are TRBV6-1 and TRBJ1-1, with no clear D. CDR3 size: 15 residues. V gave up 0 bases and J gave up 1 base, with 9 bases separating them. Germline assignment: CDR1 MNHNS and CDR2 SASEGT. CDR3 nucleotides: TGTGCCAGCAGTGAAGCGCGGAGAAGGAACACTGAAGCTTTCTTT. Its translation: CASSEARRRNTEAFF.

The V gene is TRBV20-1, the J gene TRBJ2-5; D may be TRBD2 (6 bases). This CDR3 contains 15 residues. Trimming pared 5 bases from V and 5 bases from J, leaving 21 bases between. Germline V lookup: CDR1 DFQATT, CDR2 SNEGSKA (reference sequence). The CDR3 coding sequence is TGCAGTGCTCCTCCTGCGGTCCCCAGCGGGGAGACCCAGTACTTC. It codes for CSAPPAVPSGETQYF.

The V and J genes are TRBV11-1 and TRBJ2-3, with TRBD2 identical over 10 bases. V shed 5 bases and J 4 bases; nucleotides not matched to a gene: 9. Germline CDR1 and CDR2: SGHAT and FQDESV (reference sequence). There are 16 residues in the CDR3. CDR3 DNA: TGTGCCAGCAGCCTCGAAGCGGGAGGGCCTCCAGATACGCAGTATTTT. This translates into CASSLEAGGPPDTQYF.

This clonotype was seen many times. This chain connects TRBV29-1 to TRBJ2-5; 8 bases agree with TRBD1. The CDR3 has 14 amino acids. CDR1 and CDR2 (germline): SQVTM, ANQGSEA. The ends lost 4 bases at V and 1 base at J; junction bases unmatched: 5. The CDR3 here is CSVVDRVFQETQYF. The CDR3 nucleotides read TGCAGCGTTGTGGACAGGGTCTTCCAAGAGACCCAGTACTTC.

This clonotype is labeled as medium-sized. The V gene is TRBV6-5, the J gene TRBJ2-2; D possibly uses TRBD1 or TRBD2 (6 bases each). The germline CDR1 and CDR2 sequences are MNHEY and SVGAGI. V was cut by 2 bases and J by 6 bases, with 19 bases left in between. CDR3 length equals 17 residues. CDR3 in amino acids: CASSYPPEGVGAGELFF. The CDR3 DNA follows: TGTGCCAGCAGTTACCCACCGGAGGGGGTTGGGGCCGGGGAGCTGTTTTTT.

This clonotype was counted ten times or more. V is TRBV7-2 and J is TRBJ1-5, with D unclear. The ends were cut back, 1 base at V and 6 bases at J, with 4 bases in the middle. CDR1 is SGHTA, CDR2 FQGNSA, per germline. The CDR3 covers 12 residues. The CDR3 DNA sequence: TGTGCCAGCAGCTTAGGGTCTCAGCCCCAGCATTTT. The encoded protein is CASSLGSQPQHF.

This clonotype was counted between two and nine times. The V gene is TRBV15, the J gene TRBJ2-3; TRBD1 agrees at 7 bases. V lost 1 base and J lost 0; bases outside the gene matches: 1. Germline V CDR1 and CDR2: LNHNV, YYDKDF (reference sequence). There are 15 residues in the CDR3. CDR3 amino acids: CATSRGQGSTDTQYF. The CDR3 DNA follows: TGTGCCACCAGCAGAGGACAGGGCAGCACAGATACGCAGTATTTT.

There are a few counts of this clonotype. The rearrangement links TRBV7-2 to TRBJ2-3; 9 nucleotides line up with TRBD2. The V gene end was trimmed by 5 bases and the J gene end by 5 bases; junction bases not matched to a gene: 17. Germline V lookup: CDR1 SGHTA, CDR2 FQGNSA. The CDR3 contains 18 residues. The CDR3 region is CASSLRSQTSGVGDTQYF. DNA for the CDR3: TGTGCCAGCAGCCTCCGGAGCCAGACTAGCGGAGTCGGAGATACGCAGTATTTT.

This sequence joins TRBV9 and TRBJ2-1; D gene uncertain. The V end was cut by 0 bases, the J end by 5 bases, with 9 bases between. CDR3 length: 14 residues. In germline, CDR1 is SGDLS, CDR2 YYNGEE. The CDR3 nucleotides are TGTGCCAGCAGCGTAGGGCCGGACCACAATGAGCAGTTCTTC. Protein sequence: CASSVGPDHNEQFF.

The genes are TRBV28 and TRBJ2-3; D is ambiguous. The CDR3 consists of 14 residues. V lost 1 base, J lost 2 bases, and 7 bases lay in between. Looked up from germline, CDR1 is MDHEN and CDR2 is SYDVKM. The CDR3 region is CASSLYTDTDTQYF. Written as DNA, the CDR3 is TGTGCCAGCAGTTTATACACAGACACAGATACGCAGTATTTT.